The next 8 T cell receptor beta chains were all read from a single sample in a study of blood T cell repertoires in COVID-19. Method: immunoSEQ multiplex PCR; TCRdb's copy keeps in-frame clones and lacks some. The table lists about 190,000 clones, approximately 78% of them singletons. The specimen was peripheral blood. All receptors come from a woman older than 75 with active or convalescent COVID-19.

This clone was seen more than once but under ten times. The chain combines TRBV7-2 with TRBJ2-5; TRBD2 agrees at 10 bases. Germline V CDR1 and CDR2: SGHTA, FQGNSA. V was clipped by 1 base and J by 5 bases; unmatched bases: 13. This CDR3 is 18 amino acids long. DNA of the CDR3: TGTGCCAGCAGCTTAGTGCCTAGCGGGGGCCGAGTCGCGGAGACCCAGTACTTC. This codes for CASSLVPSGGRVAETQYF. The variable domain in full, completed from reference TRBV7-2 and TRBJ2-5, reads GAGVSQSPSNKVTEKGKDVELRCDPISGHTALYWYRQSLGQGLEFLIYFQGNSAPDKSGLPSDRFSAERTGGSVSTLTIQRTQQEDSAVYLCASSLVPSGGRVAETQYFGPGTRLLVL.

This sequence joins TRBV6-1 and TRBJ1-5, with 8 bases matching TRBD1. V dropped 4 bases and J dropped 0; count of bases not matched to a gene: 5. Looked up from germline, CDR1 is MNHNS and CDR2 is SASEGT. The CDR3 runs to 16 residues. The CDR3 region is CASSGTGTYSNQPQHF. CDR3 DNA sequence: TGTGCCAGCAGTGGGACAGGGACCTATAGCAATCAGCCCCAGCATTTT.

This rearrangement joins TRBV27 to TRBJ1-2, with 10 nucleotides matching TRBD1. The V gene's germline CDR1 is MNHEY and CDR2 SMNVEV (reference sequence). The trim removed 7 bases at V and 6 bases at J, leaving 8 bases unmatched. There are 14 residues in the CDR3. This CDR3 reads CASKWGTGVNGYTF. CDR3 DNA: TGTGCCAGCAAATGGGGGACAGGGGTCAATGGCTACACCTTC.

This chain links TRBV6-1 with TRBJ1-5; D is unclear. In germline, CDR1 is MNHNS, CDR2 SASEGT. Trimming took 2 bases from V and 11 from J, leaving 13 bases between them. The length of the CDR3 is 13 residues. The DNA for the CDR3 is TGTGCCAGCAGTGAACGGCAGGTTCTGTCCCAGCATTTT. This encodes CASSERQVLSQHF.

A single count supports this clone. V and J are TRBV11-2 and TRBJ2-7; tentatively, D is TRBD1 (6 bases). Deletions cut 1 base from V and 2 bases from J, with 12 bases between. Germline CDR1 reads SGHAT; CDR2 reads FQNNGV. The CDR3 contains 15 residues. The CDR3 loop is CASSLVGGVPYEQYF. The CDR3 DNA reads TGTGCCAGCAGCTTAGTTGGGGGCGTCCCCTACGAGCAGTACTTC.

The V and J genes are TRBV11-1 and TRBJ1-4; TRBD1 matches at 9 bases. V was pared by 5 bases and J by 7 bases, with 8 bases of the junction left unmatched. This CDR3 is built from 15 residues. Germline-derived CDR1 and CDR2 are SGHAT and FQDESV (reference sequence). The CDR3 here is CASSEGQGIREKLFF. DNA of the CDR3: TGTGCCAGCAGCGAAGGACAGGGGATCCGTGAAAAACTGTTTTTT.

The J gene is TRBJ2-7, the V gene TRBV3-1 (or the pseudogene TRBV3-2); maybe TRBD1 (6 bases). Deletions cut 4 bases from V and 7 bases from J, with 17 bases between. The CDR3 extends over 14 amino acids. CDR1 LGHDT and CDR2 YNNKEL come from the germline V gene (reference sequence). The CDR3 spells CASSPGVIGSEQYF. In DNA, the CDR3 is TGTGCCAGCAGCCCAGGGGTGATTGGGAGTGAGCAGTACTTC.

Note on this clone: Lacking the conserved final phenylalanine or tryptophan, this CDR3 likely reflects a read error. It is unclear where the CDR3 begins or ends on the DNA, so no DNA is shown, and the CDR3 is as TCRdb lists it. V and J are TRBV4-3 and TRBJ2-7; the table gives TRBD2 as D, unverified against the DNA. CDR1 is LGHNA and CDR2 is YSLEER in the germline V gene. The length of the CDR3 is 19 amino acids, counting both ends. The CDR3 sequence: CASSQDFYGRAGSDSTLFL.